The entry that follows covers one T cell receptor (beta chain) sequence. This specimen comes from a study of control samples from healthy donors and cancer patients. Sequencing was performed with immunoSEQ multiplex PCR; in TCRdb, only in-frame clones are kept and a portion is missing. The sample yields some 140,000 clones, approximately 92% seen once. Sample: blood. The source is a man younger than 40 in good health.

This CDR3 is CASSTGTDNSPLHF. The CDR3 DNA reads TGTGCCAGTAGTACCGGGACAGACAATTCACCCCTCCACTTT. J is TRBJ1-6 and V is TRBV19, with 7 bases fitting TRBD1. CDR1 is LNHDA, CDR2 SQIVND, per germline (reference sequence). With V trimmed by 4 bases and J by 7 bases, 4 bases remained unmatched. This CDR3 has 14 residues.